This T cell receptor beta chain was retrieved from a study of blood T cell repertoires in COVID-19. At the level of the study: Samples of COVID-19 (acute and convalescent) were obtained from the United States, Italy and Spain. T cells, B-cell-depleted T cells, or PBMCs supplied cDNA or gDNA.

Germline CDR1 and CDR2: LGHNA and YNFKEQ. The CDR3 consists of 14 residues. With 2 bases clipped from V and 7 bases from J, the junction kept 6 bases outside the gene matches. Original methodology: Amplification with reference gene primers provided the estimates of nucleated cell counts. Data came from immunoSEQ multiplex PCR; TCRdb stores just in-frame clones and leaves some out. V, J and clone size were drawn from that table, and D and trimming were deduced from the DNA. The sample records about 270,000 clones, over 75% being singletons. V gene TRBV4-2 combines with J gene TRBJ1-2; 8 bases fit TRBD1. The clonotype comes from a woman in her forties or fifties with acute or convalescent COVID-19. The sequenced sample consisted of peripheral blood. This CDR3 reads CASSQPGQGAGYTF. Here the CDR3 DNA reads TGTGCCAGCAGCCAACCCGGACAGGGTGCTGGCTACACCTTC.